This T cell receptor (beta chain) was sequenced for a study of T and B cells in COVID-19 patients. Overall study context: Of 20 active-infection patients, 15 to 18 carried comorbidities linked to unfavorable COVID-19 outcome. Findings and caveats of the study: Patients with COVID-19 reportedly showed strongly skewed T cell receptor beta variable and joining gene usage.

V shed 6 bases, J shed 6 bases, and the junction held 11 bases outside the gene matches. CDR1 and CDR2 (germline): DFQATT, SNEGSKA (reference sequence). CDR3 length: 15 amino acids. TRB was amplified from about 250-500 ng of blood genomic DNA. TRB rearrangements were amplified by multiplex PCR with BIOMED2 TRB-A/B primers. MiXCR, applied by TCRdb to the multiplex PCR reads, yields one record per CDR3 protein. The data contain about 5,200 distinct CDR3 sequences, less than 35% of them singletons. As concerns this clonotype: Its antigen is currently unknown.

What was sequenced was blood. The chain is built from TRBV20-1 and TRBJ2-3; 11 positions match TRBD2. The sequence was obtained from a human donor with active COVID-19. CDR3 amino acids: CSATGLAGVRDTQYF. The CDR3, as DNA: TGCAGTGCAACCGGACTAGCGGGTGTCCGGGATACGCAGTATTTT.